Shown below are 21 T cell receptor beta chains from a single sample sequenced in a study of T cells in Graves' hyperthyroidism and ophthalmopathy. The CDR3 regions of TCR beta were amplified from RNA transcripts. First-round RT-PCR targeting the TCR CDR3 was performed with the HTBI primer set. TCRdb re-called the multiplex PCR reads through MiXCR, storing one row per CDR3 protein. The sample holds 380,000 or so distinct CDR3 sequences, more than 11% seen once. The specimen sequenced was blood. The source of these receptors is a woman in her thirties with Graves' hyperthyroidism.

This CDR3 is CASMTGPSYGYTF. CDR3 DNA: TGTGCCAGTATGACAGGACCGAGCTATGGCTACACCTTC. This sequence joins TRBV18 and TRBJ1-2; the D gene is possibly TRBD1 (6 bases). CDR3 size: 13 residues. From germline, CDR1 is KGHSH and CDR2 LQKENI. The V end lost 9 bases, the J end lost 4 bases, and 15 bases lay between the germline ends.

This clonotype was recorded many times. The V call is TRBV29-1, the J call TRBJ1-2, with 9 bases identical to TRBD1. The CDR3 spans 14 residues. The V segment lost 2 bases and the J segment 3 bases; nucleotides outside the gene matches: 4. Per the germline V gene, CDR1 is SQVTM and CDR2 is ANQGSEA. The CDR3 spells CSVERDRDDYGYTF. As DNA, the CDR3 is TGCAGCGTTGAACGGGACAGGGATGACTATGGCTACACCTTC.

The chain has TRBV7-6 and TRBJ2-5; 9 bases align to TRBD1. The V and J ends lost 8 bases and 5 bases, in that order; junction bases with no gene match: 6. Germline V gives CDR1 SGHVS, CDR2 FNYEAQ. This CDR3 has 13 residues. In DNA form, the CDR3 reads TGTGCCAGCCACAGGGGGCCGGGTGAGACCCAGTACTTC. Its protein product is CASHRGPGETQYF.

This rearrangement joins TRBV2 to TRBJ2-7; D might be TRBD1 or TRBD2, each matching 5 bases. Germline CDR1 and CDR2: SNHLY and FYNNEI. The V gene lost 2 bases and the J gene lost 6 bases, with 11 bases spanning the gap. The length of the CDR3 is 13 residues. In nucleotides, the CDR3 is TGTGCCAGCAGTGAATCAGGGAGCGTCGAGCAGTACTTC. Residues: CASSESGSVEQYF.

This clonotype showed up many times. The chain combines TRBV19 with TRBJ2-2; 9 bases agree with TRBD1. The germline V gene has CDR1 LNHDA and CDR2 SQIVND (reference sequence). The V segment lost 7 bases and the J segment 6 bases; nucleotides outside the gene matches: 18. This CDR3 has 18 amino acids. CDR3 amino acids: CASNLGIQGAKSSGELFF. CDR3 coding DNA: TGTGCCAGTAATCTGGGGATACAGGGGGCAAAATCTTCCGGGGAGCTGTTTTTT.

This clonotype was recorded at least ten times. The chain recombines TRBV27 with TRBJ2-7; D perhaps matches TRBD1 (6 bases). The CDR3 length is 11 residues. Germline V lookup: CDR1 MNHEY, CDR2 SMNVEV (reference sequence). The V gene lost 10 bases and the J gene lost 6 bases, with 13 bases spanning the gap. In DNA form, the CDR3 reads TGTGCCACCGAAAGGGGGTGCGAGCAGTACTTC. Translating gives CATERGCEQYF.

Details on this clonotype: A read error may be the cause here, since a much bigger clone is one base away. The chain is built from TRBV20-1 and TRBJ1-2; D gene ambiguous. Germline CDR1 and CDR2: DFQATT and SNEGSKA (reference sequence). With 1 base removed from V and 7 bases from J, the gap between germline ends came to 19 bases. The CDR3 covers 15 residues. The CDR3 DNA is TGCAGTGCTAGAGGCGCCACCGAGGGTTTGGTTGGCTACACCTTC. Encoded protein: CSARGATEGLVGYTF.

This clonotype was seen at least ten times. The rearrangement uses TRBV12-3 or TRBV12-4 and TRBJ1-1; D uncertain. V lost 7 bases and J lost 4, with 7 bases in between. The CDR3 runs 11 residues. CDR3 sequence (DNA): TGTGCCAGCACTTACCTCACTGAAGCTTTCTTT. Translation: CASTYLTEAFF.

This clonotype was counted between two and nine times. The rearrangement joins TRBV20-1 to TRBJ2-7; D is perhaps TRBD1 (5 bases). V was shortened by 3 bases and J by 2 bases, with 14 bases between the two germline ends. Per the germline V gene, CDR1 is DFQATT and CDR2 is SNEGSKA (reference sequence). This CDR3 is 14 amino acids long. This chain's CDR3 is CSASGQGMTYEQYF. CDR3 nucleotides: TGCAGTGCTAGCGGCCAGGGTATGACCTACGAGCAGTACTTC.

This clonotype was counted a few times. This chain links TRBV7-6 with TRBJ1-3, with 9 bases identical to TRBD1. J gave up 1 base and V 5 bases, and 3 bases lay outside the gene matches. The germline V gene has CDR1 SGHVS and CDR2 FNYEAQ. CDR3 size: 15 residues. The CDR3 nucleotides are TGTGCCAGCAGCCCAGGGACAGGGTCTGGAAACACCATATATTTT. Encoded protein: CASSPGTGSGNTIYF.

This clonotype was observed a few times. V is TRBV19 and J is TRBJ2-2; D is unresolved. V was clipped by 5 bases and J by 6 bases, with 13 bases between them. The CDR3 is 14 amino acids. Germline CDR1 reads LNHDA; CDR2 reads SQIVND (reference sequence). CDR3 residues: CASSPLSLAGELFF. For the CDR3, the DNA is TGTGCCAGTAGTCCCCTTTCCCTGGCCGGGGAGCTGTTTTTT.

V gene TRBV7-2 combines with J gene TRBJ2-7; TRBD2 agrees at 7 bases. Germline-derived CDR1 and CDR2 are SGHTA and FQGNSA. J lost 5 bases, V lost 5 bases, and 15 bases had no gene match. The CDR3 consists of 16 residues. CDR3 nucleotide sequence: TGTGCCAGCAGCGACGTCTGGCGGGAGAAGGGTGACGAGCAGTACTTC. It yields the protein CASSDVWREKGDEQYF.

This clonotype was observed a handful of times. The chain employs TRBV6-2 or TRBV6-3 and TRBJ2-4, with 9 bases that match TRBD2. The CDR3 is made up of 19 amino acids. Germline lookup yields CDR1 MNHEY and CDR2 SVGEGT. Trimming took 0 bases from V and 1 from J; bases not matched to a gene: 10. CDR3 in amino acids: CASSYSLFRGRAAKNIQYF. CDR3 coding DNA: TGTGCCAGCAGTTACTCCCTGTTCCGCGGGAGGGCTGCCAAAAACATTCAGTACTTC.

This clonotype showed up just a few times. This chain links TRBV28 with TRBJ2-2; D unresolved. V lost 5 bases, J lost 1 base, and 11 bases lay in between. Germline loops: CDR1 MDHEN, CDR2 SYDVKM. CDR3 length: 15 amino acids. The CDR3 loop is CASSPPRMNTGELFF. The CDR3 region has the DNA TGTGCCAGCAGTCCCCCGAGGATGAACACCGGGGAGCTGTTTTTT. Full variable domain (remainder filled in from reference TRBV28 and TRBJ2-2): DVKVTQSSRYLVKRTGEKVFLECVQDMDHENMFWYRQDPGLGLRLIYFSYDVKMKEKGDIPEGYSVSREKKERFSLILESASTNQTSMYLCASSPPRMNTGELFFGEGSRLTVL.

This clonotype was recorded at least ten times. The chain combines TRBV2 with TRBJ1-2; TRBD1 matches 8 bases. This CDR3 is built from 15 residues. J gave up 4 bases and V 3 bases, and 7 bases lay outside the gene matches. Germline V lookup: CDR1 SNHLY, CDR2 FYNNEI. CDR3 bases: TGTGCCAGCAGTGATTGGGACAGGCATGGCTATGGCTACACCTTC. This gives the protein CASSDWDRHGYGYTF.

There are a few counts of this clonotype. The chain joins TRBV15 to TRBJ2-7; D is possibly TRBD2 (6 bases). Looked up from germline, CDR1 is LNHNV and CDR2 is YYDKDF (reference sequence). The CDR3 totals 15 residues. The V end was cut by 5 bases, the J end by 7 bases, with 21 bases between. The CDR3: CATSRVLTGVGEQYF. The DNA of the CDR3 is TGTGCCACCAGCCGGGTCTTGACGGGAGTGGGTGAGCAGTACTTC.

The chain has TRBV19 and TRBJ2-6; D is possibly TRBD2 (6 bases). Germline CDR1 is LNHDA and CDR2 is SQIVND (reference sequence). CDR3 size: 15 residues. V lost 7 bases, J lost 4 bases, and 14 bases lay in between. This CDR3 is CASTVMGGGANVLTF. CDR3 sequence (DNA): TGTGCCAGTACCGTTATGGGGGGAGGGGCCAACGTCCTGACTTTC.

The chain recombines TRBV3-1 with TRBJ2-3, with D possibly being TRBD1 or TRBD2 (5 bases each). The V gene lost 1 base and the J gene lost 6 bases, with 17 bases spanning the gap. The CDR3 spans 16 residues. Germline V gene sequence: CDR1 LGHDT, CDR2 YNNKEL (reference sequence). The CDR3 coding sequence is TGTGCCAGCAGCCAAGCGATCTCGGGGCCCCGGGATACGCAGTATTTT. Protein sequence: CASSQAISGPRDTQYF.

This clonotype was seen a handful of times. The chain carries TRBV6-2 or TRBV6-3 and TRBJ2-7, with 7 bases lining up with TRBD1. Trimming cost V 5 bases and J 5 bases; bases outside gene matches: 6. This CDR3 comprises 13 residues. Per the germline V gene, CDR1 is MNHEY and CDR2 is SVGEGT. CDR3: CASSRNRGNEQYF. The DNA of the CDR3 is TGTGCCAGCAGTCGGAACAGGGGAAACGAGCAGTACTTC.

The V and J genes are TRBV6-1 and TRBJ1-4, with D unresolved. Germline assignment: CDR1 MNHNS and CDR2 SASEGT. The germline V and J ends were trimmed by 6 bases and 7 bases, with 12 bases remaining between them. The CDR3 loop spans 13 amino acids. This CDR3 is CASSFSALEKLFF. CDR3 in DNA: TGTGCCAGCAGCTTCTCCGCCCTTGAAAAACTGTTTTTT.

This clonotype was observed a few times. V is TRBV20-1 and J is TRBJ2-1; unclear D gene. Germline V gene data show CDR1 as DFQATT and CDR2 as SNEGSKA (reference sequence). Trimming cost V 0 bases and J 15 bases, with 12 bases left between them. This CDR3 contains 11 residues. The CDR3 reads CSARDRKPGFF. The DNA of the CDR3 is TGCAGTGCTAGAGATCGGAAGCCCGGGTTCTTC.